This T cell receptor (beta chain) emerged from a study of low-dose radiotherapy and immunotherapy resistance in tumors. At the level of the study: Fractions of 0.5 Gy went to Cohort 1 every 2 weeks, totaling 6.5 Gy. Intravenous nivolumab 240 mg every two weeks plus ipilimumab 1 mg/kg every six weeks was given to patients.

TRAV- and TRBV-specific primers, spanning alpha and beta chains, primed first-strand cDNA. PCR amplification of the TCRs was performed with Phusion for 15 to 25 PCR cycles, and it relied on a constant-region primer together with a V-primer adapter. After the mRNA was isolated, it was amplified using in vitro transcription. A single record per CDR3 protein comes from TCRdb applying MiXCR to the reads. The sample holds 55,000 to 65,000 distinct CDR3 sequences, approximately 26% seen once. This clonotype was seen at least ten times. The time point is: before trial treatment. The source material was PBMCs, sampled before treatment. The receptor was derived from a male donor with rectosigmoid adenocarcinoma.

The CDR3, as DNA: TGTGCCAGCAGCCGCGGGGGGCCGACCGGGGAGCTGTTTTTT. This translates into CASSRGGPTGELFF. The rearrangement uses TRBV11-3 and TRBJ2-2, with 8 bases identical to TRBD2. Trimming at V came to 5 bases and at J to 5 bases, leaving 4 bases not matched to a gene. This CDR3 region has 14 residues. Germline V gene sequence: CDR1 SGHNT, CDR2 YENEEA. The full variable domain, its missing parts supplied by reference TRBV11-3 and TRBJ2-2, is EAGVVQSPRYKIIEKKQPVAFWCNPISGHNTLYWYLQNLGQGPELLIRYENEEAVDDSQLPKDRFSAERLKGVDSTLKIQPAELGDSAVYLCASSRGGPTGELFFGEGSRLTVL.